These T cell receptor beta chains were read from a single sample in a study of OX40 agonist ivuxolimab in advanced cancers. The protocol was immunoSEQ multiplex PCR, while the TCRdb copy is restricted to in-frame clones and leaves out a portion. The sample consists of about 45,000 clones, approximately 88% of them appearing once. The source material was CD4+ or CD8+ T cells sorted from blood, sampled in a trial of the OX40 agonist ivuxolimab. These receptors were taken from an adult with an advanced solid tumor such as melanoma, head and neck, liver or kidney cancer. Each CDR3 is given with its conserved first and last residue. Fields, in order: J gene, V gene, clone size, D gene, CDR3 length, CDR3 DNA, CDR3 protein. The D gene is left open where the match is weak. Only part of the rows carry a size: once, few, many, or a class if the clone is expanded.

>TRBJ2-2|TRBV7-9|.|TRBD2|17
TGTGCCAGCAGCTCCCCCGGGACTAGCGGTAACACCGGGGAGCTGTTTTTT
CASSSPGTSGNTGELFF
>TRBJ1-4|TRBV7-9|.|.|15
TGTGCCAGCAGCTTCACGACAGGCCCTAATGAAAAACTGTTTTTT
CASSFTTGPNEKLFF
>TRBJ1-1|TRBV5-5|once|.|13
TGTGCCAGCAGTTTGGACCTGAACACTGAAGCTTTCTTT
CASSLDLNTEAFF
>TRBJ2-2|TRBV5-1|.|.|14
TGCGCCAGCAGCAGCGGGACAGTGAGCGGGGAGCTGTTTTTT
CASSSGTVSGELFF
>TRBJ2-3|TRBV28|.|TRBD2|15
TGTGCCAGCATCTCAGCGGGGGTGCACACAGATACGCAGTATTTT
CASISAGVHTDTQYF
>TRBJ1-2|TRBV15|few|.|14
TGTGCCACCAGCAGGTCGACGGAAAACTATGGCTACACCTTC
CATSRSTENYGYTF
>TRBJ2-3|TRBV19|.|.|14
TGTGCCAGTAGTTCCAGGGGGGGCACAGATACGCAGTATTTT
CASSSRGGTDTQYF
>TRBJ1-1|TRBV5-5|.|.|13
TGTGCCAGCAGCTCTGTTAGGGGAACTGAAGCTTTCTTT
CASSSVRGTEAFF
>TRBJ1-6|TRBV9|few|.|13
TGTGCCAGCAGCGTAGAGGGACCTCGACCCCTCCACTTT
CASSVEGPRPLHF
>TRBJ2-7|TRBV6-5|once|.|12
TGTGCCAGCAGTTACGCTGGCTACGAGCAGTACTTC
CASSYAGYEQYF
>TRBJ2-7|TRBV11-2|.|TRBD1|15
TGTGCCAGCAGCCCACGAGGGACAGGAGGCTACGAGCAGTACTTC
CASSPRGTGGYEQYF
>TRBJ2-7|TRBV27|.|.|12
TGTGCCAGCAGAGACCCTTCCTACGAGCAGTACTTC
CASRDPSYEQYF
>TRBJ2-2|TRBV11-3|once|.|13
TGTGCCAGCAGCTGGATAAAATACGGGGAGCTGTTTTTT
CASSWIKYGELFF
>TRBJ2-7|TRBV6-5|.|TRBD2|14
TGTGCCAGCAGTTACTATGGGGCGGGAGGGGAGCAGTACTTC
CASSYYGAGGEQYF
>TRBJ1-1|TRBV7-9|.|TRBD1|15
TGTGCCAGCAGCTTTCCACAGGGGCCGCGCACTGAAGCTTTCTTT
CASSFPQGPRTEAFF
>TRBJ1-6|TRBV7-2|.|.|16
TGTGCCAGCAGTGTCCAGAGGAGCTCCTATAATTCACCCCTCCACTTT
CASSVQRSSYNSPLHF
>TRBJ1-2|TRBV5-1|.|.|13
TGCGCCAGCAGCACTCGGACAGCCTATGGCTACACCTTC
CASSTRTAYGYTF
>TRBJ2-1|TRBV7-3|.|.|13
TGTGCCAGCAGCTTCGGCGGGGCAAATGAGCAGTTCTTC
CASSFGGANEQFF
>TRBJ1-1|TRBV6-5|.|.|14
TGTGCCAGCAGTCAGGTTTTCACGAACACTGAAGCTTTCTTT
CASSQVFTNTEAFF
>TRBJ2-5|TRBV6-7|.|TRBD1|15
TGTGCCAGCAGGAAACAGGGGGTTCCAAAAGAGACCCAGTACTTC
CASRKQGVPKETQYF
>TRBJ2-5|TRBV11-2|.|.|12
TGTGCCAGCAGCTTAAGGATGGAGACCCAGTACTTC
CASSLRMETQYF
>TRBJ1-1|TRBV5-1|few|.|12
TGCGCCAGCAGCCCTCAGGGGACTGAAGCTTTCTTT
CASSPQGTEAFF
>TRBJ2-7|TRBV7-7|.|.|13
TGTGCCAGCAGCTTAAGGGCGGCCCACGAGCAGTACTTC
CASSLRAAHEQYF
>TRBJ1-3|TRBV4-1|.|.|15
TGCGCCAGCAGCCCTTTCAACAGACCCACGGACACCATATATTTT
CASSPFNRPTDTIYF
>TRBJ2-7|TRBV6-6|.|TRBD1|12
TGTGCCAGCAGTGATGGACAGGGCGAGCAGTACTTC
CASSDGQGEQYF